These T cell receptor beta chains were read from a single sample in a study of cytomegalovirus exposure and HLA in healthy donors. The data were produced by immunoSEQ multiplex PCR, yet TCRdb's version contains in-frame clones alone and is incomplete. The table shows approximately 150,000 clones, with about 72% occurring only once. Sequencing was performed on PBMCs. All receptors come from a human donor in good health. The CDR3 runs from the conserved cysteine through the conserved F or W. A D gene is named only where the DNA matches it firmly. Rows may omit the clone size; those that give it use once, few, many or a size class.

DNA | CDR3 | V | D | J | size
TGTGCCAGCAGTGAACGACAGGGTGGGGCCAACGTCCTGACTTTC | CASSERQGGANVLTF | TRBV6-1 | TRBD1 | TRBJ2-6 | few
TGTGCCAGCAGCCCGGGAGGGGGTAGCACTGAAGCTTTCTTT | CASSPGGGSTEAFF | TRBV9 | - | TRBJ1-1 | -
TGTGCCAGCTCCGGGACAGGGGGCTTTAATGAGCAGTTCTTC | CASSGTGGFNEQFF | TRBV7-9 | TRBD1 | TRBJ2-1 | -
TGCGCCAGCAGCCAAGAAGCGGGGGGTTTCTACAATGAGCAGTTCTTC | CASSQEAGGFYNEQFF | TRBV4-1 | TRBD2 | TRBJ2-1 | few
TGTGCCAGCAGTTACGACAGACGGAACTATGGCTACACCTTC | CASSYDRRNYGYTF | TRBV6-5 | - | TRBJ1-2 | -
TGTGCCAGCAGCTTAATTGGCGGGGGGCCGGGAGAGACCCAGTACTTC | CASSLIGGGPGETQYF | TRBV11-2 | TRBD2 | TRBJ2-5 | -
TGCGCCAGCAGCCCCGGGGGGGGCGGCTACACCTTC | CASSPGGGGYTF | TRBV4-1 | - | TRBJ1-2 | few
TGTGCCAGCAGCTTAGGAGGGCAGGGGATAGGGTATGGCTACACCTTC | CASSLGGQGIGYGYTF | TRBV7-6 | - | TRBJ1-2 | -
TGTGCCAGCAGCTTGGCGGGGGACCCGAGCACAGATACGCAGTATTTT | CASSLAGDPSTDTQYF | TRBV5-4 | - | TRBJ2-3 | -
TGTGCCAGCAGCTTAGTTGGGGGCCGCACAGATACGCAGTATTTT | CASSLVGGRTDTQYF | TRBV11-3 | - | TRBJ2-3 | -
TGTGCCAGCAGCGTAGGGCCACAGAACGGCTACACCTTC | CASSVGPQNGYTF | TRBV9 | - | TRBJ1-2 | -
TGTGCCAGCAGCTCCACCGGGACAGGGGGCCGAGAGCAGTACTTC | CASSSTGTGGREQYF | TRBV7-8 | TRBD1 | TRBJ2-7 | -
TGTGCCAGCAGTCCGGACAGGGTTCTATACAATGAGCAGTTCTTC | CASSPDRVLYNEQFF | TRBV6-5 | TRBD1 | TRBJ2-1 | once
TGTGCCAGCAGCCAGAGGAGGGTGAACACTGAAGCTTTCTTT | CASSQRRVNTEAFF | TRBV13 | - | TRBJ1-1 | -
TGCGCCAGCAGCCCGACTAGCGGAACCTACAATGAGCAGTTCTTC | CASSPTSGTYNEQFF | TRBV4-1 | TRBD2 | TRBJ2-1 | -
TGTGCCAGCAGCTTAGGGGGGACAGGGGGCATCTACGAGCAGTACTTC | CASSLGGTGGIYEQYF | TRBV7-2 | TRBD1 | TRBJ2-7 | -
TGTGCCAGCAGTTACGGGGGGGAAGACACTGAAGCTTTCTTT | CASSYGGEDTEAFF | TRBV6-5 | - | TRBJ1-1 | -
TGTGCCAGCAGCTTAGCACTAGCCTCCTACGAGCAGTACTTC | CASSLALASYEQYF | TRBV7-8 | - | TRBJ2-7 | -
TGCAGCGTTGGGCGGTCAACTAATGAAAAACTGTTTTTT | CSVGRSTNEKLFF | TRBV29-1 | - | TRBJ1-4 | few
TGTGCCAGCAGCTTGGTATCGGGACTAGCATACAATGAGCAGTTCTTC | CASSLVSGLAYNEQFF | TRBV7-8 | TRBD2 | TRBJ2-1 | few
TGTGCCAGTAGCACCGGGACAGGGAACTACGAGCAGTACTTC | CASSTGTGNYEQYF | TRBV19 | TRBD1 | TRBJ2-7 | once
TGTGCCAGCAGCTTCGCCATGAGCTCCTACGAGCAGTACTTC | CASSFAMSSYEQYF | TRBV7-8 | - | TRBJ2-7 | -
TGTGCCAGCAGTATAACCGGGACAGGAGCCTACAATGAGCAGTTCTTC | CASSITGTGAYNEQFF | TRBV11-1 | TRBD1 | TRBJ2-1 | once
TGTGCCAGCAACTTGGGGGGCCGATCCTACAATGAGCAGTTCTTC | CASNLGGRSYNEQFF | TRBV5-6 | - | TRBJ2-1 | -
TGTGCCAGCAGCCCCCCCGCTACAGGGGGGGAGACCCAGTACTTC | CASSPPATGGETQYF | TRBV7-9 | TRBD1 | TRBJ2-5 | -
TGTGCCAGCAGCTTAGATCAGGGTTCCTCCGAGCAGTACTTC | CASSLDQGSSEQYF | TRBV11-2 | - | TRBJ2-7 | -
TGTGCCAGCACAGGGGACGGCAAAAACATTCAGTACTTC | CASTGDGKNIQYF | TRBV21-1 | - | TRBJ2-4 | -
TGTGCCTGGAGCCGGGACTCCTCCGGGTATGGCTACACCTTC | CAWSRDSSGYGYTF | TRBV30 | - | TRBJ1-2 | once
TGTGCCAGCAGCCCCCCTCGGCCGGCCGCTAGTCGCGAGCAGTACTTC | CASSPPRPAASREQYF | TRBV7-9 | - | TRBJ2-7 | -
TGTGCCAGCAGCTTGGCCCCGGGGGGGGACACCGGGGAGCTGTTTTTT | CASSLAPGGDTGELFF | TRBV11-2 | TRBD2 | TRBJ2-2 | -
TGTGCCTGGAGTTCAGGGGTCGCCACTGAAGCTTTCTTT | CAWSSGVATEAFF | TRBV30 | - | TRBJ1-1 | -
TGTGCCAGCAGCCTTAAGGTCGTTGCAGGGAGCAATCAGCCCCAGCATTTT | CASSLKVVAGSNQPQHF | TRBV2 | - | TRBJ1-5 | few
TGCGCCAGCAGCTTGGTGGGCGGGACCTACGAGCAGTACTTC | CASSLVGGTYEQYF | TRBV5-1 | - | TRBJ2-7 | few
TGTGCCAGCAGCTCCCCTTTGGACAGGGCGTTTAACACTGAAGCTTTCTTT | CASSSPLDRAFNTEAFF | TRBV7-2 | TRBD1 | TRBJ1-1 | -
TGTGCCAGCACGGGACAGGCCCTCTATGGCTACACCTTC | CASTGQALYGYTF | TRBV25-1 | TRBD1 | TRBJ1-2 | -
TGTGCCAGTTCTAGTACAGGGACCGAGCAGTACTTC | CASSSTGTEQYF | TRBV9 | - | TRBJ2-7 | -
TGTGCTAGTGGTTTGACGGGACAGCTCTCTGGAAACACCATATATTTT | CASGLTGQLSGNTIYF | TRBV12-5 | TRBD1 | TRBJ1-3 | -
TGTGCCAGCAGCTTGGCCATGGCAGGGGCCCCGAACACTGAAGCTTTCTTT | CASSLAMAGAPNTEAFF | TRBV5-6 | - | TRBJ1-1 | -
TGTGCCAGCAGCTTGGCCGGGACACAAGAGACCCAGTACTTC | CASSLAGTQETQYF | TRBV5-4 | - | TRBJ2-5 | -
TGTGCCAGCAGCTTGGGGCAGGGCTTCTACGAGCAGTACTTC | CASSLGQGFYEQYF | TRBV5-4 | - | TRBJ2-7 | -
TGCAGCGCCGCGGGGGTCGAAACGGGCTACGAGCAGTACTTC | CSAAGVETGYEQYF | TRBV29-1 | TRBD2 | TRBJ2-7 | -
TGTGCCAGCACTCCCCGAAGGGGGTTGAGAACTTTCTTT | CASTPRRGLRTFF | TRBV6-6 | - | TRBJ1-1 | -
TGTGCCAGCAGTGAAGACCCGGGTTCCTGGTTCTTGGACTCCGCCGCGAACACTGAAGCTTTCTTT | CASSEDPGSWFLDSAANTEAFF | TRBV6-1 | - | TRBJ1-1 | -
TGCGCCAGCAGCCGCCACCGAGGTCCCAACACCGGGGAGCTGTTTTTT | CASSRHRGPNTGELFF | TRBV4-1 | - | TRBJ2-2 | -
TGTGCCAGTAGTATAGACTGGGCCACTAGCGGCTACGAGCAGTACTTC | CASSIDWATSGYEQYF | TRBV19 | TRBD2 | TRBJ2-7 | -
TGTTCCAGCAGCTCTTCAGGGTCTGGAAACACCATATATTTT | CSSSSSGSGNTIYF | TRBV7-9 | - | TRBJ1-3 | -
TGTGCCAGCAGCAAAAGGACAGCCTACCAAGAGACCCAGTACTTC | CASSKRTAYQETQYF | TRBV7-9 | - | TRBJ2-5 | -
TGTGCTAGCAGCTTAGCGGCGGGTTTGGATACGCAGTATTTT | CASSLAAGLDTQYF | TRBV7-7 | - | TRBJ2-3 | once
TGCGCCAGCAGCCAAGACCCCGGGACAGGGAATGAGCAGTACTTC | CASSQDPGTGNEQYF | TRBV4-1 | TRBD1 | TRBJ2-5 | -
TGTGCCAGCTCACCCGGACAGGGTTTTTCTGGAAACACCATATATTTT | CASSPGQGFSGNTIYF | TRBV18 | TRBD1 | TRBJ1-3 | -
TGCGCCAGCAGCCAAGCATACCCAGATAGCAATCAGCCCCAGCATTTT | CASSQAYPDSNQPQHF | TRBV4-1 | - | TRBJ1-5 | -
TGTGCCAGCAGTTCGGCCCGACTGGCGCGAGATACAGATACGCAGTATTTT | CASSSARLARDTDTQYF | TRBV5-6 | - | TRBJ2-3 | -
TGTGCCAGCAGTTTCCGCGGGGGGGCCGAATTGAAGGAGACCCAGTACTTC | CASSFRGGAELKETQYF | TRBV27 | TRBD2 | TRBJ2-5 | -
TGTGCCAGTAGTATAGGGGTCGGGAGCTCCTATAATTCACCCCTCCACTTT | CASSIGVGSSYNSPLHF | TRBV19 | - | TRBJ1-6 | -
TGTGCCAGTAGTCAAGGGGCAGGCTACACTGAAGCTTTCTTT | CASSQGAGYTEAFF | TRBV19 | - | TRBJ1-1 | few
TGTGCCAGTAGTATTCTAGGAGGGAGCGGTCAGCCCCAGCATTTT | CASSILGGSGQPQHF | TRBV19 | - | TRBJ1-5 | -
TGTGCCAGCAGCTTACCCCTAACGGGCTACGAGCAGTACTTC | CASSLPLTGYEQYF | TRBV7-2 | - | TRBJ2-7 | -